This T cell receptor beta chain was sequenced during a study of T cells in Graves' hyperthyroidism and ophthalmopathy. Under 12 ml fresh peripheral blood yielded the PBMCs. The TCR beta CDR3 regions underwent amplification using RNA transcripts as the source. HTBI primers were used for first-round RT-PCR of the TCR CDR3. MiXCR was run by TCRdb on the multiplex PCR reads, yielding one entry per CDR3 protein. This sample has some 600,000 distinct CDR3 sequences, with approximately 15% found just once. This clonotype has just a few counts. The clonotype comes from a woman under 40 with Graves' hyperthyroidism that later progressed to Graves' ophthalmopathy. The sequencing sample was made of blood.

The CDR3: CASSLVGLAGGWGGEQFF. The CDR3 DNA is TGTGCCAGCAGCTTAGTGGGACTAGCGGGAGGCTGGGGTGGTGAGCAGTTCTTC. J is TRBJ2-1 and V is TRBV7-3, with 15 bases aligning to TRBD2. Germline V gene data show CDR1 as SGHTA and CDR2 as FQGTGA. The junction had 11 bases not matched to a gene; V was cut back by 2 bases and J by 9 bases. The CDR3 length is 18 residues. The full variable domain, with the rest looked up from reference TRBV7-3 and TRBJ2-1, is GAGVSQTPSNKVTEKGKYVELRCDPISGHTALYWYRQSLGQGPEFLIYFQGTGAADDSGLPNDRFFAVRPEGSVSTLKIQRTERGDSAVYLCASSLVGLAGGWGGEQFFGPGTRLTVL.